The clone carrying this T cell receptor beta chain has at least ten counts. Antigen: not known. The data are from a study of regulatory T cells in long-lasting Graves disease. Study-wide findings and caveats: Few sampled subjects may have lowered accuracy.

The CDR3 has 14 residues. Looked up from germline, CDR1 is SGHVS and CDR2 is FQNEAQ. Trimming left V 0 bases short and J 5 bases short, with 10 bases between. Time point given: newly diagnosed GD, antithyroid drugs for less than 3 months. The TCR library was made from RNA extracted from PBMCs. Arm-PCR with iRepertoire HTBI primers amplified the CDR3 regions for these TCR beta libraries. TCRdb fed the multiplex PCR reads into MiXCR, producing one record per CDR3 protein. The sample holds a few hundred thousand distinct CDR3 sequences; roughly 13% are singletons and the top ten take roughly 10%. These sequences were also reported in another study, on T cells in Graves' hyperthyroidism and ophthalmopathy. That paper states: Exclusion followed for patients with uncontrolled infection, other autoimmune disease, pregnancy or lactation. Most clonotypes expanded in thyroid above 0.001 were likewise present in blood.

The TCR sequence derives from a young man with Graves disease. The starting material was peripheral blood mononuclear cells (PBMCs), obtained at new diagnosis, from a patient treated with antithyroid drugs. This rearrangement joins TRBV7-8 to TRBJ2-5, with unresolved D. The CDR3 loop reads CASSLAKFRETQYF. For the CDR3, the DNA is TGTGCCAGCAGCTTAGCGAAGTTCAGGGAGACCCAGTACTTC.